In its sample, the clone carrying this T cell receptor (beta chain) was seen a few times. This sample is drawn from a study of response to subunit inactivated influenza vaccine. The CDR3 extends over 18 amino acids. The germline gives CDR1 LGHNA, CDR2 YSLEER. J was trimmed by 3 bases and V by 0 bases; bases with no gene match: 12. TCRdb re-analysed the RT-PCR reads in MiXCR, keeping a single row per CDR3 protein. Of around 650,000 distinct CDR3 sequences listed, approximately 15% were seen once; the top ten hold more than 9%. The sequence derives from a man aged 45-60 years who received an inactivated influenza vaccine. V usage is TRBV4-3 and J usage is TRBJ2-7; 9 bases fit TRBD1. The source was PBMCs from blood, collected about 12 days after vaccination. The CDR3 DNA reads as TGCGCCAGCAGCCAAGATAAAAAAACCGGGACAGGGAACTACGAGCAGTACTTC. It is translated as CASSQDKKTGTGNYEQYF.